The rows below give T cell receptor beta chains drawn from one sample of a study of blood T cell repertoires in COVID-19. Some clones are missing from TCRdb's copy, which holds only in-frame ones; the method was immunoSEQ multiplex PCR. The sample consists of fewer than 130,000 clones, about 85% of them appearing once. The sequenced sample was peripheral blood. These receptors were obtained from a human donor in a cohort sampled during active COVID-19. Each CDR3 is given with its conserved first and last residue. D genes are given only for firm matches. The size field is filled for only some rows; it gives once, few, many or a size class.

TRBJ2-7 TRBV4-1 - - TGCGCCAGCAGCCTACTGGGTCGAGGCGAGCAGTACTTC CASSLLGRGEQYF
TRBJ2-3 TRBV20-1 - - TGCAGTGCTAGTTCGAGACTAGGACTGGGAGATACGCAGTATTTT CSASSRLGLGDTQYF
TRBJ2-2 TRBV24-1 - TRBD1 TGTGCCACCAGTGATTTATCAGGGGGAGACACCGGGGAGCTGTTTTTT CATSDLSGGDTGELFF
TRBJ1-1 TRBV9 once - TGTGCCAGCAGCGCACTTATACAGGGTGAATCCATGAACACTGAAGCTTTCTTT CASSALIQGESMNTEAFF
TRBJ1-1 TRBV28 - TRBD1 TGTGCCAGCAGTTTATACATGACAGGGGTGGGCACTGAAGCTTTCTTT CASSLYMTGVGTEAFF
TRBJ2-2 TRBV27 - TRBD2 TGTGCCAGCAGCCGTCGGGACTACAACACCGGGGAGCTGTTTTTT CASSRRDYNTGELFF
TRBJ1-5 TRBV3-1/TRBV3-2 - - TGTGCCAGCAGCCAAAGCCAGGATCAGCCCCAGCATTTT CASSQSQDQPQHF
TRBJ1-4 TRBV30 - - TGTGCCTGGTGCCGCCAGGGGAATGAAAAACTGTTTTTT CAWCRQGNEKLFF
TRBJ2-7 TRBV7-8 - - TGTGCCAGCAGCTTATTCGAACGAGGCGAGCAGTACTTC CASSLFERGEQYF
TRBJ2-3 TRBV6-5 - - TGTGCCAGCAAGGCGGGACCCACCGCAGATACGCAGTATTTT CASKAGPTADTQYF
TRBJ1-6 TRBV30 - - TGTGCCTGGAGTCTAGGACAGAATTCACCCCTCCACTTT CAWSLGQNSPLHF
TRBJ2-2 TRBV5-1 - - TGCGCCAGCAGCTTGTGGGGAGAAGCGCCGAACACCGGGGAGCTGTTTTTT CASSLWGEAPNTGELFF
TRBJ2-1 TRBV6-1 - - TGTGCCAGCAGTGACCCGCCGAGCTCCTACAATGAGCAGTTCTTC CASSDPPSSYNEQFF
TRBJ2-7 TRBV6-1 - - TGTGCCAGCAGTGAACTCAGGGGCGAGCAGTACTTC CASSELRGEQYF
TRBJ2-7 TRBV13 - - TGTGCCAGCAGCTTTACACGGGGCGAGCAGTACTTC CASSFTRGEQYF
TRBJ1-5 TRBV24-1 - - TGTGCCACCAGTGGTACACAGGGAAGTAGCAATCAGCCCCAGCATTTT CATSGTQGSSNQPQHF
TRBJ1-1 TRBV5-1 - TRBD1 TGCGCCAGCAGCTTGGCCGTACAGGGGGTCACTGAAGCTTTCTTT CASSLAVQGVTEAFF
TRBJ2-7 TRBV25-1 - TRBD1 TGTGCCAGCAGTTGGGGACAGGAAAGCTACGAGCAGTACTTC CASSWGQESYEQYF
TRBJ2-7 TRBV6-5 - - TGTGCCAGCAGTTCCAACAGGGTGCTCTCCGAGCAGTACTTC CASSSNRVLSEQYF
TRBJ1-2 TRBV28 - TRBD1 TGTGCCAGCAGTTTACAGCAACCGAGGGGACAGGGGATCTATGGCTACACCTTC CASSLQQPRGQGIYGYTF
TRBJ2-5 TRBV7-8 - - TGTGCCAGCAGCCCAGTGGGGACTCAAGAGACCCAGTACTTC CASSPVGTQETQYF
TRBJ1-5 TRBV7-9 - TRBD1 TGTGCCAGCAGCTGGGGACAGGGGTCTAGCAATCAGCCCCAGCATTTT CASSWGQGSSNQPQHF
TRBJ1-2 TRBV2 - - TGTGCCAGCAGTGAAGTGCCCTGGGGCAGGGACTATGGCTACACCTTC CASSEVPWGRDYGYTF
TRBJ2-2 TRBV5-4 few TRBD1 TGTGCCAGCAGCCGGACAGGGACGAACACCGGGGAGCTGTTTTTT CASSRTGTNTGELFF
TRBJ2-7 TRBV28 - TRBD1 TGTGCCAGCAGTCGGACAGGGACCCTCTACGAGCAGTACTTC CASSRTGTLYEQYF
TRBJ1-3 TRBV7-8 - - TGTGCCAGCAGCACGATCGACAGGAGCTCTGGAAACACCATATATTTT CASSTIDRSSGNTIYF
TRBJ2-5 TRBV18 - - TGTGCCAGCTCCAGGATGGGGGCCTCCCAAGAGACCCAGTACTTC CASSRMGASQETQYF
TRBJ2-5 TRBV2 - - TGTGCCAGCAGCGACACCAGGGCGGAGACCCAGTACTTC CASSDTRAETQYF
TRBJ2-5 TRBV7-9 - - TGTGCCAGCAGCTTAACTCCCCGCGGGACCCAGTACTTC CASSLTPRGTQYF
TRBJ2-5 TRBV5-1 - - TGCGCCAGCAGCTTGGAGGTGGGGCCCCAGACCCAGTACTTC CASSLEVGPQTQYF
TRBJ2-1 TRBV6-1 - TRBD2 TGTGCCAGCAGTGAAGTTAGCGGGAGCCGCAATGAGCAGTTCTTC CASSEVSGSRNEQFF
TRBJ2-5 TRBV5-3 - TRBD2 TGTGCCAGAAGCTCGGATCCGGTACGTCTAGCGGGGGGGCAAGAGACCCAGTACTTC CARSSDPVRLAGGQETQYF
TRBJ2-5 TRBV6-6 - - TGTGCCAGCGGCCCCTTTCAGTACTTC CASGPFQYF
TRBJ2-3 TRBV29-1 once - TGCAGCGCGGTAGCGACCGGGGCAGATACGCAGTATTTT CSAVATGADTQYF
TRBJ1-3 TRBV9 - - TGTGCCAGCGGGCCTCCTGGGGGGTCCCCTGGAAACACCATATATTTT CASGPPGGSPGNTIYF
TRBJ1-1 TRBV11-2 - TRBD1 TGTGCCAGCAGCTTAGGAACAGGGGGCTTCACTGAAGCTTTCTTT CASSLGTGGFTEAFF
TRBJ2-6 TRBV27 - - TGTGCCAGCAGTTTAAGGGGGGGATCTGGGGCCAACGTCCTGACTTTC CASSLRGGSGANVLTF
TRBJ1-5 TRBV6-1 - - TGTGCCAGCAGAGAAGGGACGGAGGATCAGCCCCAGCATTTT CASREGTEDQPQHF
TRBJ2-3 TRBV9 once TRBD2 TGTGCCAGCAGCCCCAGACTAGCGGGGGGGGAGGGAGATACGCAGTATTTT CASSPRLAGGEGDTQYF
TRBJ1-1 TRBV24-1 - - TGTGCCACCAGTGATTCCTTACAGGGAAGAGCTTTCTTT CATSDSLQGRAFF
TRBJ2-5 TRBV5-5 - - TGTGCCAGCAGCTTCGGGATACAAGAGACCCAGTACTTC CASSFGIQETQYF